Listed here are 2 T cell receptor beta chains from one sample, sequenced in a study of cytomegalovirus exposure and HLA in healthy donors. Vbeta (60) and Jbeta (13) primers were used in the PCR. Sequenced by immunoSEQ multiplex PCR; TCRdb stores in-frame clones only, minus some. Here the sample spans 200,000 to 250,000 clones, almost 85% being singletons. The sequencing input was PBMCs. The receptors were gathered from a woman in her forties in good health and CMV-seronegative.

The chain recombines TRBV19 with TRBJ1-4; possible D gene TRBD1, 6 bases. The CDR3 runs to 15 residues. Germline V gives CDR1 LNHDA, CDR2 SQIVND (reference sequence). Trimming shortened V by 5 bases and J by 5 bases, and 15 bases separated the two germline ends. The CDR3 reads CASSPDSGFNEKLFF. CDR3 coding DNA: TGTGCCAGTAGTCCGGACAGTGGGTTCAATGAAAAACTGTTTTTT.

The CDR3 region is CASSYIPSDRHYGYTF. In DNA form, the CDR3 reads TGTGCCAGCAGTTATATCCCTTCAGACAGACATTATGGCTACACCTTC. The rearrangement links TRBV27 to TRBJ1-2; D may be TRBD1 (5 bases). Germline V lookup: CDR1 MNHEY, CDR2 SMNVEV (reference sequence). Trimming pared 4 bases from V and 5 bases from J, leaving 20 bases between. The CDR3 totals 16 residues.